These 16 T cell receptor beta chains came from one sample sequenced in a study of shared clonotypes between healthy human individuals. Positively selected for CCR7, the CD45RO-negative cells used as naive CD8 cells excluded terminally differentiated effector memory CD45RA+ cells. Clones were sequenced by immunoSEQ multiplex PCR, and TCRdb holds only the in-frame ones, with some missing. Among roughly 570,000 clones listed, roughly 98% were seen once. Material for sequencing was naive CD8+ T cells sorted from blood. The receptors shown here come from a man in his thirties or forties in good health.

This rearrangement joins TRBV30 to TRBJ2-1; 11 positions match TRBD2. Germline values: CDR1 GTSNPN, CDR2 SVGIG (reference sequence). With 1 base clipped from V and 2 bases from J, the junction kept 1 base outside the gene matches. The CDR3 runs 15 residues. Here the CDR3 reads CAWSAGLAAYNEQFF. CDR3 bases: TGTGCCTGGAGTGCGGGACTAGCGGCCTACAATGAGCAGTTCTTC.

This sequence joins TRBV7-9 and TRBJ1-2; 8 nucleotides align to TRBD1. Germline V CDR1 and CDR2: SEHNR, FQNEAQ (reference sequence). The CDR3 loop spans 13 amino acids. The V gene end was trimmed by 6 bases and the J gene end by 3 bases; junction bases not matched to a gene: 3. CDR3 nucleotide sequence: TGTGCCAGCAGGGGGGGACAGGACTATGGCTACACCTTC. Encoded protein: CASRGGQDYGYTF.

This chain uses TRBV6-5 with TRBJ1-1; D is unresolved. Germline V gene data show CDR1 as MNHEY and CDR2 as SVGAGI. The CDR3 contains 16 residues. Trimming shortened V by 2 bases and J by 1 base, and 14 bases separated the two germline ends. The CDR3 DNA sequence: TGTGCCAGCAGTTACCTTTTTCCGGGCCAGAACACTGAAGCTTTCTTT. As protein: CASSYLFPGQNTEAFF.

The chain is built from TRBV7-6 and TRBJ2-1, with 7 positions matching TRBD1. The ends lost 2 bases at V and 6 bases at J; junction bases unmatched: 10. The CDR3 covers 16 residues. Germline V lookup: CDR1 SGHVS, CDR2 FNYEAQ. The CDR3 region has the DNA TGTGCCAGCAGCTTAAGTAGGGACAGACTTTTCAATGAGCAGTTCTTC. This sequence encodes CASSLSRDRLFNEQFF.

The chain recombines TRBV6-6 with TRBJ2-7; 7 bases fit TRBD1. Germline V gives CDR1 MNHNY, CDR2 SVGAGI (reference sequence). The CDR3 is 16 amino acids. V was pared by 2 bases and J by 2 bases, with 9 bases of the junction left unmatched. The CDR3 region has the DNA TGTGCCAGCAGTTACATTCAGACAGGGCCTGCCTACGAGCAGTACTTC. As protein: CASSYIQTGPAYEQYF.

The genes are TRBV4-1 and TRBJ1-5; unclear D gene. Germline V CDR1 and CDR2: MGHRA, YSYEKL. V gave up 0 bases and J gave up 5 bases, with 14 bases separating them. This CDR3 has 16 residues. The CDR3 DNA follows: TGCGCCAGCAGCCAAGAAATAAGTACACTGTATCAGCCCCAGCATTTT. Protein: CASSQEISTLYQPQHF.

The rearrangement joins TRBV11-3 to TRBJ2-7; TRBD2 aligns across 7 bases. CDR1 and CDR2 from the germline V gene are SGHNT and YENEEA. The CDR3 loop spans 14 amino acids. Germline trimming cut 1 base from V and 4 bases from J; bases unmatched to any gene: 4. The CDR3 loop is CASSLVAGVYEQYF. CDR3 bases: TGTGCCAGCAGCTTAGTTGCGGGAGTTTACGAGCAGTACTTC.

Only one count was recorded for this clone. The chain has TRBV19 and TRBJ2-1, with 8 nucleotides matching TRBD2. Germline V gene sequence: CDR1 LNHDA, CDR2 SQIVND (reference sequence). This CDR3 contains 16 residues. With V trimmed by 5 bases and J by 7 bases, 13 bases remained unmatched. CDR3 loop: CASSPLAGRDGNEQFF. The DNA of the CDR3 is TGTGCCAGTAGTCCATTAGCGGGACGTGATGGAAATGAGCAGTTCTTC.

The chain employs TRBV5-5 and TRBJ2-5; D may match TRBD1 or TRBD2 (5 bases each). Trimming left V 4 bases short and J 5 bases short, with 15 bases between. The CDR3 runs to 14 residues. Germline V lookup: CDR1 SGHKS, CDR2 YYEKEE (reference sequence). Here the CDR3 DNA reads TGTGCCAGCAGCCATCCGGGGCCGGGGGAGACCCAGTACTTC. Encoded protein: CASSHPGPGETQYF.

The chain uses TRBV27 and TRBJ2-1; 14 bases line up with TRBD2. The trim removed 5 bases at V and 12 bases at J, leaving 6 bases unmatched. Germline CDR1 and CDR2: MNHEY and SMNVEV (reference sequence). This CDR3 comprises 14 residues. CDR3 amino acids: CASSLGTSGRTQFF. The CDR3 nucleotides are TGTGCCAGCAGTCTCGGGACTAGCGGGAGAACGCAGTTCTTC.

V gene TRBV5-6 combines with J gene TRBJ2-5, with D tentatively TRBD1 or TRBD2 (5 bases each). Per the germline V gene, CDR1 is SGHDT and CDR2 is YYEEEE. Trimming removed 5 bases at V and 5 bases at J, with 19 bases between. The CDR3 has 15 residues. CDR3 in amino acids: CASSGVRAEAETQYF. CDR3 bases: TGTGCCAGCAGTGGCGTCAGGGCGGAGGCCGAGACCCAGTACTTC.

The rearrangement joins TRBV6-1 to TRBJ2-7; 7 bases are shared with TRBD1. CDR1 and CDR2 (germline): MNHNS, SASEGT. V lost 6 bases, J lost 4 bases, and 9 bases stayed unmatched. CDR3 length equals 14 residues. The CDR3 sequence: CASSPWTGGYEQYF. For the CDR3, the DNA is TGTGCCAGCAGCCCCTGGACAGGCGGGTACGAGCAGTACTTC.

The chain joins TRBV30 to TRBJ2-1; the match to TRBD2 covers 9 bases. Germline lookup yields CDR1 GTSNPN and CDR2 SVGIG (reference sequence). This CDR3 comprises 17 residues. With V trimmed by 2 bases and J by 2 bases, 10 bases remained unmatched. The CDR3 loop is CAWSTGSASGTYNEQFF. CDR3 DNA sequence: TGTGCCTGGAGTACGGGCTCGGCTAGCGGGACCTACAATGAGCAGTTCTTC.

V is TRBV7-8 and J is TRBJ2-7; D is unclear. With 2 bases removed from V and 1 base from J, the gap between germline ends came to 6 bases. Germline CDR1 reads SGHVS; CDR2 reads FQNEAQ. The CDR3 totals 13 residues. The CDR3 DNA sequence: TGTGCCAGCAGCTTACAGAGGTCCTACGAGCAGTACTTC. The encoded protein is CASSLQRSYEQYF. Combining the CDR3 with reference TRBV7-8 and TRBJ2-7 gives the whole variable domain GAGVSQSPRYKVAKRGQDVALRCDPISGHVSLFWYQQALGQGPEFLTYFQNEAQLDKSGLPSDRFFAERPEGSVSTLKIQRTQQEDSAVYLCASSLQRSYEQYFGPGTRLTVT.

The rearrangement joins TRBV5-1 to TRBJ2-1; D gene ambiguous. The CDR3 sequence is 15 residues long. V lost 5 bases and J 0 bases, leaving 12 bases between the germline ends. Germline V gene lookup returns CDR1 SGHRS and CDR2 YFSETQ. The CDR3 reads CASSATMSSYNEQFF. For the CDR3, the DNA is TGCGCCAGCAGTGCCACGATGAGCTCCTACAATGAGCAGTTCTTC.

The gene calls are TRBV5-4 and TRBJ2-5; D gene uncertain. Trimming took off 1 base at V and 5 bases at J, with 9 bases between the two ends. Germline-derived CDR1 and CDR2 are SGHNT and YYREEE (reference sequence). The CDR3 has 13 residues. The CDR3 loop reads CASSLPEIETQYF. The CDR3 DNA reads TGTGCCAGCAGCTTGCCAGAGATCGAGACCCAGTACTTC. Supplemented by reference TRBV5-4 and TRBJ2-5, the full variable domain reads ETGVTQSPTHLIKTRGQQVTLRCSSQSGHNTVSWYQQALGQGPQFIFQYYREEENGRGNFPPRFSGLQFPNYSSELNVNALELDDSALYLCASSLPEIETQYFGPGTRLLVL.